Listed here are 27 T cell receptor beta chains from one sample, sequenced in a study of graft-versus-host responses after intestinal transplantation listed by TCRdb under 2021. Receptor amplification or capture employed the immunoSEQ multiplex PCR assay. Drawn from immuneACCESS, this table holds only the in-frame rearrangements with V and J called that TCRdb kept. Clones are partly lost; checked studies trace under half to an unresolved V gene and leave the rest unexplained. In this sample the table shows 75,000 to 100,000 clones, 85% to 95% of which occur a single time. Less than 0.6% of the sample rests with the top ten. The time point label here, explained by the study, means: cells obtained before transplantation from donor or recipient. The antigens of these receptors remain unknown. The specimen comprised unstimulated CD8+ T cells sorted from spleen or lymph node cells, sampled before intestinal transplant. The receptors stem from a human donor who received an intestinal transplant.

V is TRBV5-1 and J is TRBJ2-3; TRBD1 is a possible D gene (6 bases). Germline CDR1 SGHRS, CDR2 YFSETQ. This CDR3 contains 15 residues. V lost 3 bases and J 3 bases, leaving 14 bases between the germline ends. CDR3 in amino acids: CASSSPTGATDTQYF. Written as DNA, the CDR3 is TGCGCCAGCAGCTCACCGACAGGCGCAACAGATACGCAGTATTTT.

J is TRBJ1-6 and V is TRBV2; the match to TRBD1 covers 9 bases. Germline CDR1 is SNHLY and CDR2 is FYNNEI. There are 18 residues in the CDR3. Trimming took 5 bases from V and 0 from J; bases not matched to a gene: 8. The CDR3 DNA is TGTGCCAGCAGTATAAGGACAGGGGCCAGCTCCTATAATTCACCCCTCCACTTT. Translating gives CASSIRTGASSYNSPLHF.

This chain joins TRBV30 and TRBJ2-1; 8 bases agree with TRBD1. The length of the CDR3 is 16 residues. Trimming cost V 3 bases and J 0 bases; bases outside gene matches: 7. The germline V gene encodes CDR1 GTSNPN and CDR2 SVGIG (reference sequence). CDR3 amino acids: CAWRGFTGGSYNEQFF. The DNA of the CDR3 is TGTGCCTGGAGGGGGTTTACAGGGGGCTCCTACAATGAGCAGTTCTTC.

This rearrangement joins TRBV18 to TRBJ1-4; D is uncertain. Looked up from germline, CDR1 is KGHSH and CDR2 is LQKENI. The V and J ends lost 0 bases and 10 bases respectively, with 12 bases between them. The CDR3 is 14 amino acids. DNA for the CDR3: TGTGCCAGCTCACCACCGGAGGAGGGCGGAAAACTGTTTTTT. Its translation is CASSPPEEGGKLFF. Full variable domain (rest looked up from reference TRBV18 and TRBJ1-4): NAGVMQNPRHLVRRRGQEARLRCSPMKGHSHVYWYRQLPEEGLKFMVYLQKENIIDESGMPKERFSAEFPKEGPSILRIQQVVRGDSAAYFCASSPPEEGGKLFFGSGTQLSVL.

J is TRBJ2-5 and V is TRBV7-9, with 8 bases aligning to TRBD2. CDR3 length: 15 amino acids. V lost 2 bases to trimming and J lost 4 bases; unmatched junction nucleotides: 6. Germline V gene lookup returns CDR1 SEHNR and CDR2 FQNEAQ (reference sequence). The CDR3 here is CASSLKAGAVETQYF. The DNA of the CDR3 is TGTGCCAGCAGCTTAAAAGCGGGAGCGGTAGAGACCCAGTACTTC.

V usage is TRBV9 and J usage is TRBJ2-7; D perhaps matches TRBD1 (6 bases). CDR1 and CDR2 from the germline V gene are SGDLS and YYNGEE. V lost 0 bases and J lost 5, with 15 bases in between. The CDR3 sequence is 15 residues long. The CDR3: CASSVGGTPSHEQYF. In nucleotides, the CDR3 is TGTGCCAGCAGCGTAGGGGGGACACCTTCCCACGAGCAGTACTTC.

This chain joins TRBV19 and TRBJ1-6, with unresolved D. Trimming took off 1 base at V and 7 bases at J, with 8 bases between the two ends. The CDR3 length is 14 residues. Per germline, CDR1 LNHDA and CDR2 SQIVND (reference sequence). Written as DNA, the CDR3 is TGTGCCAGTAGTATAGTGGGAGGGAATTCACCCCTCCACTTT. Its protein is CASSIVGGNSPLHF.

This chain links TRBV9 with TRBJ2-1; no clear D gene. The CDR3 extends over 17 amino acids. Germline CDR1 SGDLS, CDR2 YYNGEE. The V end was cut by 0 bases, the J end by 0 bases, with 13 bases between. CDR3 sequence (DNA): TGTGCCAGCAGCGTAGAACCGCACCACTCCTCCTACAATGAGCAGTTCTTC. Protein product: CASSVEPHHSSYNEQFF. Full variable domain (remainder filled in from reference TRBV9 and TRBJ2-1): DSGVTQTPKHLITATGQRVTLRCSPRSGDLSVYWYQQSLDQGLQFLIQYYNGEERAKGNILERFSAQQFPDLHSELNLSSLELGDSALYFCASSVEPHHSSYNEQFFGPGTRLTVL.

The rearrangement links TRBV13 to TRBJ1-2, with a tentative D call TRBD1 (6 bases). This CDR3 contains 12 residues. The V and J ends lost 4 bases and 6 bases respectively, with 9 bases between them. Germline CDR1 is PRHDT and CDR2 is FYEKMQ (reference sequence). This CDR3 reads CASSSTGDGYTF. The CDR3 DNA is TGTGCCAGCAGCTCGACAGGAGATGGCTACACCTTC. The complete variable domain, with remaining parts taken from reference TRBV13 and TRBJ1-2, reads AAGVIQSPRHLIKEKRETATLKCYPIPRHDTVYWYQQGPGQDPQFLISFYEKMQSDKGSIPDRFSAQQFSDYHSELNMSSLELGDSALYFCASSSTGDGYTFGSGTRLTVV.

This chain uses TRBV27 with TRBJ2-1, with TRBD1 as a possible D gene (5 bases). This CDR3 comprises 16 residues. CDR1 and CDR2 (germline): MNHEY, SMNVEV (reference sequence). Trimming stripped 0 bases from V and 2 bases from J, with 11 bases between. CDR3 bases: TGTGCCAGCAGTTTATCTGTAAGGGGTCCCTACAATGAGCAGTTCTTC. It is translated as CASSLSVRGPYNEQFF.

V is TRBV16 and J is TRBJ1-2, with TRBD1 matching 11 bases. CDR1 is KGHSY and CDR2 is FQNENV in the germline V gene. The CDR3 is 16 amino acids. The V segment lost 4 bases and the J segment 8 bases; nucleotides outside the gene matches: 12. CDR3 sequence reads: CASSLQWTGGREGYTF. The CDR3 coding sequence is TGTGCCAGCAGCCTTCAATGGACAGGGGGCCGTGAAGGCTACACCTTC.

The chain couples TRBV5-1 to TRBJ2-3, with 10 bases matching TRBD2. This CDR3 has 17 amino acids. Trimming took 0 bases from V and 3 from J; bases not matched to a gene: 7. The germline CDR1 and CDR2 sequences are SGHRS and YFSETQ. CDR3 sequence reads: CASSLALAGVVTDTQYF. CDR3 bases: TGCGCCAGCAGCTTGGCTCTAGCGGGAGTTGTAACAGATACGCAGTATTTT.

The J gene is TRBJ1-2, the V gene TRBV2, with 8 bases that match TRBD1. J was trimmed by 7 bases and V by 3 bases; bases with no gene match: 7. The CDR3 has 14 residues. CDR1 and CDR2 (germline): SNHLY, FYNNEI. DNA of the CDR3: TGTGCCAGCAGTGACCAGCAGGGGGCGATTGGCTACACCTTC. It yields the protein CASSDQQGAIGYTF.

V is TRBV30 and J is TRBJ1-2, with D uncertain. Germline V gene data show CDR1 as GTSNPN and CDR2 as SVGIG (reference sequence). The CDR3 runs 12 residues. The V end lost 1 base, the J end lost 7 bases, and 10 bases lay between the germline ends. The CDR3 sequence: CAWSGGGLGYTF. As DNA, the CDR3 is TGTGCCTGGAGTGGCGGCGGTCTTGGCTACACCTTC.

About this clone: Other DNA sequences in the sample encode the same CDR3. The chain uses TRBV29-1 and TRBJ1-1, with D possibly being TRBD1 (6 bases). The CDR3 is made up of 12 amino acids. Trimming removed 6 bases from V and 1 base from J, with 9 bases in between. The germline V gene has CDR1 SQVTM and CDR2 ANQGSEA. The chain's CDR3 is CSVVRGNTEAFF. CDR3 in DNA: TGCAGCGTGGTCAGGGGGAACACTGAAGCTTTCTTT.

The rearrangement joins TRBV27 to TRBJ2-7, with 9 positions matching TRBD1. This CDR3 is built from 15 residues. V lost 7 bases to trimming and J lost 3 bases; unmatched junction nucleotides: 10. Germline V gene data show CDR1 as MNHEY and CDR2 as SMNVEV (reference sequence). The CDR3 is CASNSGQGGLYEQYF. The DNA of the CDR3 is TGTGCCAGCAACTCGGGACAGGGTGGTCTCTACGAGCAGTACTTC.

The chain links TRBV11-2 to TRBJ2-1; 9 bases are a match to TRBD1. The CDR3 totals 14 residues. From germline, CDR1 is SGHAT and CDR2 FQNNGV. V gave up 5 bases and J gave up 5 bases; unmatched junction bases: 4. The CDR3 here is CASSAGTGNNEQFF. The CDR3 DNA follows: TGTGCCAGCAGCGCCGGGACAGGGAACAATGAGCAGTTCTTC.

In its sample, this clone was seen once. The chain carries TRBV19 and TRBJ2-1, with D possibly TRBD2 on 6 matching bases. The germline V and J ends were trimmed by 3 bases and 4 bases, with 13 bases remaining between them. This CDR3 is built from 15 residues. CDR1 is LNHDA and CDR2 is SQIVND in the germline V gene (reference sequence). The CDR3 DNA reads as TGTGCCAGTAGTATCGGGGCGGGACCATACAATGAGCAGTTCTTC. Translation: CASSIGAGPYNEQFF.

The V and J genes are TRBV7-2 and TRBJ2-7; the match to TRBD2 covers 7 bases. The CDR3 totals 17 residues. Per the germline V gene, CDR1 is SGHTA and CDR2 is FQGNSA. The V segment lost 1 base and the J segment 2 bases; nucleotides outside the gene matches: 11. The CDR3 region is CASSLDLPSGSPYEQYF. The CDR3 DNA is TGTGCCAGCAGCTTAGATCTGCCTAGCGGTTCCCCCTACGAGCAGTACTTC.

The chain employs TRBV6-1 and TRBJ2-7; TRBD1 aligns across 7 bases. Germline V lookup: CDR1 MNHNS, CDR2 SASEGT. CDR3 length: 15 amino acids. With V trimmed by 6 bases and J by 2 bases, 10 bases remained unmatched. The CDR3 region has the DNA TGTGCCAGCAGAGACGACAGGGTAAGGCCCTACGAGCAGTACTTC. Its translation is CASRDDRVRPYEQYF.

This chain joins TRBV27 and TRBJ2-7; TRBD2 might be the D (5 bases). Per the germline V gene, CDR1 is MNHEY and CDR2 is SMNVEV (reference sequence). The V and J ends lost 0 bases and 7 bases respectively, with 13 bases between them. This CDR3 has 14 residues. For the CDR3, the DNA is TGTGCCAGCAGTTTATCCGCTTGGACTGGGGAGCAGTACTTC. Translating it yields CASSLSAWTGEQYF.

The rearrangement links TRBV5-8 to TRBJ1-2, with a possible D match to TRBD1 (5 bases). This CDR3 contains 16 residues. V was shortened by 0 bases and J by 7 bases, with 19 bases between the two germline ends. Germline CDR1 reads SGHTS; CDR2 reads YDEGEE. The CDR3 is CASSLGPREVAGGYTF. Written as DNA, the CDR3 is TGTGCCAGCAGCTTGGGACCCAGGGAGGTGGCAGGTGGCTACACCTTC.

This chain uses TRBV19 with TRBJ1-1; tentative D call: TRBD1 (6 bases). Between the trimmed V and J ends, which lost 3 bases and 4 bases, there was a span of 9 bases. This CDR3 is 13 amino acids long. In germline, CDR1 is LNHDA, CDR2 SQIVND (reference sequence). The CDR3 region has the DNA TGTGCCAGTAGTATCGGACAGCTCACTGAAGCTTTCTTT. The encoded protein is CASSIGQLTEAFF.

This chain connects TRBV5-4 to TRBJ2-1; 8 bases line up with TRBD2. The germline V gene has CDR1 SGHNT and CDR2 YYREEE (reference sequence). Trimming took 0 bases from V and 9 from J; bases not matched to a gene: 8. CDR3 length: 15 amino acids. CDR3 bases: TGTGCCAGCAGCTTGGCCACTAGCGGTGTGGGTGAGCAGTTCTTC. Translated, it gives CASSLATSGVGEQFF.

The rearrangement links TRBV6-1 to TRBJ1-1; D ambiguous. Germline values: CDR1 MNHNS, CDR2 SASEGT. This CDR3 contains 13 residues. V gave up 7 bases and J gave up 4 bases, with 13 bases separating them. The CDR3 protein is CASMVPVLTEAFF. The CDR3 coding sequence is TGTGCCAGCATGGTTCCGGTCCTCACTGAAGCTTTCTTT.

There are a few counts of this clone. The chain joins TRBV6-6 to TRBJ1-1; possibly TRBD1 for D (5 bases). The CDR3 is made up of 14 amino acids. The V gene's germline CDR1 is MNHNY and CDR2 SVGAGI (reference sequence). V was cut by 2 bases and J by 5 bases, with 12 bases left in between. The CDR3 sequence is CASSYAGDGTEAFF. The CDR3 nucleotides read TGTGCCAGCAGTTACGCGGGGGATGGGACTGAAGCTTTCTTT.

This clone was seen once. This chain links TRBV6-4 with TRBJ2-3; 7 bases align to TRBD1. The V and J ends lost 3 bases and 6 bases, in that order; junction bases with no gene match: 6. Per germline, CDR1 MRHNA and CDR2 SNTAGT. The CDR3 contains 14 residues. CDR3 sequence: CASSEGTASDTQYF. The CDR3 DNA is TGTGCCAGCAGTGAAGGGACAGCATCTGATACGCAGTATTTT.